The 25 T cell receptor beta chains in this list originate from one sample, sequenced in a study of blood T cell repertoires in COVID-19. TCRdb's table, derived via immunoSEQ multiplex PCR, lists solely in-frame clones and lacks some. The sample has 300,000 to 500,000 clones; more than 75% are singletons. The sequencing sample was made of PBMCs or T cells enriched from blood (not recorded which). These receptors came from a woman aged 25 to 45 with acute COVID-19.

This clone came up once. The rearrangement uses TRBV5-5 and TRBJ2-3; TRBD1 aligns across 7 bases. Unmatched junction bases numbered 2, after V lost 6 bases and J lost 4 bases. Germline V gene sequence: CDR1 SGHKS, CDR2 YYEKEE (reference sequence). The CDR3 has 12 amino acids. The DNA of the CDR3 is TGTGCCAGCACCACAGGGGCAGATACGCAGTATTTT. Residues: CASTTGADTQYF.

The chain is built from TRBV28 and TRBJ2-7; D may be TRBD2 (6 bases). Germline assignment: CDR1 MDHEN and CDR2 SYDVKM. The CDR3 totals 16 residues. Trimming shortened V by 6 bases and J by 1 base, and 19 bases separated the two germline ends. For the CDR3, the DNA is TGTGCCAGCAGGACTAGATGGGGGTCCCTTTCCTACGAGCAGTACTTC. Its protein is CASRTRWGSLSYEQYF.

CDR3 amino acids: CASSDSADGGTEAFF. For the CDR3, the DNA is TGTGCCAGCAGTGACTCGGCTGATGGAGGCACTGAAGCTTTCTTT. This chain uses TRBV6-4 with TRBJ1-1; no clear D. V lost 0 bases to trimming and J lost 4 bases, with 12 bases between them. Per germline, CDR1 MRHNA and CDR2 SNTAGT. This CDR3 is built from 15 residues.

This chain links TRBV5-8 with TRBJ1-2; D is uncertain. Looked up from germline, CDR1 is SGHTS and CDR2 is YDEGEE. V lost 0 bases and J 4 bases, leaving 13 bases between the germline ends. The CDR3 is 15 amino acids. In DNA form, the CDR3 reads TGTGCCAGCAGCTTGGAATTTGAACGGAGCTATGGCTACACCTTC. This gives the protein CASSLEFERSYGYTF.

This rearrangement joins TRBV27 to TRBJ1-1; TRBD1 aligns across 10 bases. There are 16 residues in the CDR3. The V gene end was trimmed by 3 bases and the J gene end by 0 bases; junction bases not matched to a gene: 4. CDR1 and CDR2 from the germline V gene are MNHEY and SMNVEV (reference sequence). The CDR3 DNA is TGTGCCAGCAGTTTTAGGGACAGGGGATTGAACACTGAAGCTTTCTTT. The encoded protein is CASSFRDRGLNTEAFF.

This chain connects TRBV6-5 to TRBJ2-7; D might be TRBD1 (6 bases). The length of the CDR3 is 11 residues. The V gene lost 9 bases and the J gene lost 6 bases, with 12 bases spanning the gap. Germline V CDR1 and CDR2: MNHEY, SVGAGI. CDR3 DNA: TGTGCCAGTTTCAGGGGTCTCGAGCAGTACTTC. This translates into CASFRGLEQYF.

The chain uses TRBV5-1 and TRBJ2-7; 10 nucleotides match TRBD1. Germline assignment: CDR1 SGHRS and CDR2 YFSETQ. The CDR3 consists of 15 residues. Trimming removed 4 bases from V and 2 bases from J; junction bases left unmatched: 6. The CDR3 loop reads CASSPGTGETYEQYF. In DNA form, the CDR3 reads TGCGCCAGCAGCCCCGGGACAGGGGAGACCTACGAGCAGTACTTC.

V gene TRBV21-1 combines with J gene TRBJ1-4. TRBV21-1 is a listed pseudogene. The CDR3 is 10 amino acids. As DNA, the CDR3 is TGTGCCAGCATAAATGAAAAACTGTTTTTT. Translated, it gives CASINEKLFF.

V and J are TRBV5-1 and TRBJ2-7, with unresolved D. Germline V gene sequence: CDR1 SGHRS, CDR2 YFSETQ. This CDR3 region has 16 residues. With 0 bases removed from V and 6 bases from J, the gap between germline ends came to 19 bases. CDR3: CASSLARLPLNSEQYF. The CDR3, as DNA: TGCGCCAGCAGCTTGGCTCGACTGCCCCTTAACTCCGAGCAGTACTTC.

The gene calls are TRBV5-1 and TRBJ1-2; 9 bases line up with TRBD1. The CDR3 has 14 amino acids. Germline V gene sequence: CDR1 SGHRS, CDR2 YFSETQ. V shed 3 bases and J 4 bases; nucleotides not matched to a gene: 4. The CDR3 DNA follows: TGCGCCAGCAGCTACAGGGGGCTCGGCTATGGCTACACCTTC. Translating gives CASSYRGLGYGYTF.

This chain joins TRBV19 and TRBJ2-3; a possible D gene is TRBD2 (6 bases). Per germline, CDR1 LNHDA and CDR2 SQIVND (reference sequence). The V end lost 7 bases, the J end lost 2 bases, and 10 bases lay between the germline ends. The CDR3 covers 13 residues. CDR3 in DNA: TGTGCCAGTAAGGCGGGGACCACAGATACGCAGTATTTT. Translating gives CASKAGTTDTQYF.

The chain is built from TRBV7-2 and TRBJ2-7; 7 bases align to TRBD1. Germline V gene sequence: CDR1 SGHTA, CDR2 FQGNSA. The CDR3 loop spans 16 amino acids. V was pared by 2 bases and J by 0 bases, with 7 bases of the junction left unmatched. The CDR3 coding sequence is TGTGCCAGCAGCTTACGATGGACAGGAATCTCCTACGAGCAGTACTTC. It codes for CASSLRWTGISYEQYF.

V gene TRBV24-1 combines with J gene TRBJ1-1; D may be TRBD1 (5 bases). V lost 4 bases and J lost 1, with 12 bases in between. The CDR3 sequence is 15 residues long. CDR1 and CDR2 from the germline V gene are KGHDR and SFDVKD. The CDR3 DNA follows: TGTGCCACCAGTGACTCCGGACACAGGAACACTGAAGCTTTCTTT. It specifies CATSDSGHRNTEAFF.

The chain recombines TRBV7-9 with TRBJ1-5, with D perhaps matching TRBD1 (6 bases). Germline values: CDR1 SEHNR, CDR2 FQNEAQ (reference sequence). Deletions cut 5 bases from V and 0 bases from J, with 11 bases between. The CDR3 loop spans 15 amino acids. CDR3 sequence: CASSRGQSSNQPQHF. CDR3 in DNA: TGTGCCAGCAGCCGCGGACAGTCTAGCAATCAGCCCCAGCATTTT.

This rearrangement joins TRBV2 to TRBJ1-2; TRBD1 might be the D (6 bases). In germline, CDR1 is SNHLY, CDR2 FYNNEI. V lost 5 bases to trimming and J lost 2 bases, with 9 bases between them. The CDR3 is 13 residues long. Written as DNA, the CDR3 is TGTGCCAGCAGTCGACAGGAGAACTATGGCTACACCTTC. Protein: CASSRQENYGYTF. Complete variable domain (other parts from reference TRBV2 and TRBJ1-2): EPEVTQTPSHQVTQMGQEVILRCVPISNHLYFYWYRQILGQKVEFLVSFYNNEISEKSEIFDDQFSVERPDGSNFTLKIRSTKLEDSAMYFCASSRQENYGYTFGSGTRLTVV.

The chain links TRBV7-8 to TRBJ2-1; no firm D call. The CDR3 runs 13 residues. Germline CDR1 and CDR2: SGHVS and FQNEAQ. V shed 3 bases and J shed 5 bases, with 8 bases lying between them. The CDR3 loop reads CASSLPRDNEQFF. The DNA of the CDR3 is TGTGCCAGCAGCTTGCCTCGGGACAATGAGCAGTTCTTC.

The chain links TRBV6-5 to TRBJ1-1; D unclear. Germline V gene data show CDR1 as MNHEY and CDR2 as SVGAGI. The CDR3 totals 14 residues. The germline V and J ends were trimmed by 5 bases and 1 base, with 11 bases remaining between them. CDR3 in amino acids: CASSNTTPNTEAFF. Here the CDR3 DNA reads TGTGCCAGCAGTAACACTACACCGAACACTGAAGCTTTCTTT.

In this sample, this clone turned up once. The chain has TRBV6-5 and TRBJ2-5; D may be TRBD2 (5 bases). The CDR3 extends over 12 amino acids. Germline V lookup: CDR1 MNHEY, CDR2 SVGAGI. V shed 7 bases and J shed 1 base, with 7 bases lying between them. The CDR3 reads CASTEAQETQYF. Written as DNA, the CDR3 is TGTGCCAGCACGGAGGCCCAAGAGACCCAGTACTTC.

The chain links TRBV5-1 to TRBJ1-4, with D perhaps TRBD1 (6 bases). CDR1 and CDR2 (germline): SGHRS, YFSETQ. Trimming shortened V by 4 bases and J by 5 bases, and 18 bases separated the two germline ends. This CDR3 is 16 amino acids long. CDR3 in amino acids: CASSRTETGMNEKLFF. The CDR3 bases are TGCGCCAGCAGCCGAACAGAGACAGGCATGAATGAAAAACTGTTTTTT.

The chain is built from TRBV24-1 and TRBJ1-5, with D perhaps matching TRBD1 (6 bases). The germline V and J ends were trimmed by 4 bases and 7 bases, with 19 bases remaining between them. The CDR3 consists of 16 residues. The germline V gene has CDR1 KGHDR and CDR2 SFDVKD. The CDR3 sequence is CATSDPGHEVGQPQHF. Written as DNA, the CDR3 is TGTGCCACCAGTGACCCGGGACACGAGGTAGGACAGCCCCAGCATTTT.

V gene TRBV3-1 (or the pseudogene TRBV3-2) combines with J gene TRBJ1-3; D perhaps matches TRBD1 (6 bases). This CDR3 spans 17 amino acids. CDR1 and CDR2 (germline): LGHDT, YNNKEL (reference sequence). Trimming left V 0 bases short and J 0 bases short, with 12 bases between. The DNA of the CDR3 is TGTGCCAGCAGCCAAGAAAGCCAGGGGAGCTCTGGAAACACCATATATTTT. Amino acids: CASSQESQGSSGNTIYF.

The CDR3 DNA reads as TGCGCCAGCAGAGAAACAGGGCCCGCGGAAGCTTTCTTT. Its protein is CASRETGPAEAFF. The chain recombines TRBV10-2 with TRBJ1-1, with a weak D call TRBD1 (6 bases). V gave up 6 bases and J gave up 8 bases, with 16 bases separating them. CDR1 and CDR2 (germline): WSHSY, SAAADI. CDR3 length: 13 residues.

V gene TRBV6-2 or TRBV6-3 combines with J gene TRBJ2-7, with D possibly being TRBD2 (5 bases). The CDR3 runs 13 residues. With 2 bases removed from V and 12 bases from J, the gap between germline ends came to 17 bases. Germline CDR1 is MNHEY and CDR2 is SVGEGT. The CDR3 bases are TGTGCCAGCAGTTACGAGGCTCACACTACTAGGTACTTC. Its protein product is CASSYEAHTTRYF.

The chain couples TRBV12-3 or TRBV12-4 to TRBJ2-2; D remains ambiguous. This CDR3 spans 13 amino acids. Trimming stripped 2 bases from V and 5 bases from J, with 6 bases between. CDR3 sequence: CASSLLQTGELFF. CDR3 DNA: TGTGCCAGCAGTTTACTCCAGACCGGGGAGCTGTTTTTT.

This clone was recorded once. This sequence joins TRBV28 and TRBJ2-3; D not resolved. Trimming shortened V by 2 bases and J by 0 bases, and 9 bases separated the two germline ends. The CDR3 is made up of 15 amino acids. Germline CDR1 and CDR2: MDHEN and SYDVKM. Written as DNA, the CDR3 is TGTGCCAGCAGTTTAGGGCCAACTAGCACAGATACGCAGTATTTT. Its protein is CASSLGPTSTDTQYF.